This TCR beta chain was recorded in a study of T cell repertoires in cytomegalovirus infection. Study-level background: Both CMV infection and a matching HLA type were indicated by public TCR beta signatures.

This clonotype was detected ten times or more. TCRdb independently ran MiXCR on the reads; one entry per CDR3 protein. The sample has almost 500,000 distinct CDR3 sequences, about 11% seen once. This TCR was sampled from a human donor in good health (CMV status not recorded). Some clones in this sample may be carry-over from other donors' samples. What was sequenced was PBMCs.

The DNA for the CDR3 is TGTGCCAGCAGCTTTCGCCTGACAGGGGACTACGAGCAGTACTTC. Protein product: CASSFRLTGDYEQYF. V is TRBV11-2 and J is TRBJ2-7, with 8 bases matching TRBD1. J gave up 3 bases and V 3 bases, and 7 bases lay outside the gene matches. The length of the CDR3 is 15 residues. Per germline, CDR1 SGHAT and CDR2 FQNNGV.